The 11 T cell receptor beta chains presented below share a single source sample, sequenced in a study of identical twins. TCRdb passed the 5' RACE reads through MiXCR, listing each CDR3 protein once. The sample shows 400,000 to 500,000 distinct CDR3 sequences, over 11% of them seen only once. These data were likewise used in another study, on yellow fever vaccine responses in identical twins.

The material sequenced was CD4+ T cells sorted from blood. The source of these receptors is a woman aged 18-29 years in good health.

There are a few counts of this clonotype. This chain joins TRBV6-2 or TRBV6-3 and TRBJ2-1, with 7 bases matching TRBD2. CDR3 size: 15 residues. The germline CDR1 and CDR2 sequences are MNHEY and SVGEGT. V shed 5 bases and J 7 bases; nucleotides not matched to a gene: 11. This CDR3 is CASSPSGGSGNEQFF. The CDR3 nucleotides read TGTGCCAGCAGTCCTTCTGGCGGGAGTGGGAATGAGCAGTTCTTC.

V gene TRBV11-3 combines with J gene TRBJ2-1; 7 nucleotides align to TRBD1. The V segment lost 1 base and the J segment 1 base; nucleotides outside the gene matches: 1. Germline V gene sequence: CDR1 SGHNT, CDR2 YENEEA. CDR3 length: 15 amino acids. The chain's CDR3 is CASSLGGQSYNEQFF. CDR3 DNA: TGTGCCAGCAGCTTAGGGGGACAGTCCTACAATGAGCAGTTCTTC.

The CDR3 region is CASSFVRGPSSYEQYF. In DNA form, the CDR3 reads TGTGCCAGCAGTTTTGTTAGGGGGCCCAGCTCCTACGAGCAGTACTTC. The gene calls are TRBV28 and TRBJ2-7; 7 bases align to TRBD1. The CDR3 sequence is 16 residues long. Looked up from germline, CDR1 is MDHEN and CDR2 is SYDVKM. J gave up 0 bases and V 3 bases, and 8 bases lay outside the gene matches.

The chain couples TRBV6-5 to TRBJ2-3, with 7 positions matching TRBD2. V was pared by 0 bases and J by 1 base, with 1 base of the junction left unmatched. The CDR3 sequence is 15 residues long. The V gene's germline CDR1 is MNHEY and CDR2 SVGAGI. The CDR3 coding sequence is TGTGCCAGCAGTTACTCCCGGGGGGGCACAGATACGCAGTATTTT. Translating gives CASSYSRGGTDTQYF.

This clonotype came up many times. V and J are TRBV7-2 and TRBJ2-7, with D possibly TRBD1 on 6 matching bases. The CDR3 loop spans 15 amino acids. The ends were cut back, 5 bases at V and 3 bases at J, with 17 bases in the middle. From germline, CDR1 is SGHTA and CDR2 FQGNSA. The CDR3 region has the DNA TGTGCCAGCAGCAAAGTGCCGGGACAATACTACGAGCAGTACTTC. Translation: CASSKVPGQYYEQYF.

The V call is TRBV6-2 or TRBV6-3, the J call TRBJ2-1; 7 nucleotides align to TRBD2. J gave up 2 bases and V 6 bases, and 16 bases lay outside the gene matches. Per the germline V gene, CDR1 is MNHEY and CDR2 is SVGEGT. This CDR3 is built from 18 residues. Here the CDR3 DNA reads TGTGCCAGCAGCCCCACCGGGCTGGCGGGAGTTGCCTACAATGAGCAGTTCTTC. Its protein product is CASSPTGLAGVAYNEQFF.

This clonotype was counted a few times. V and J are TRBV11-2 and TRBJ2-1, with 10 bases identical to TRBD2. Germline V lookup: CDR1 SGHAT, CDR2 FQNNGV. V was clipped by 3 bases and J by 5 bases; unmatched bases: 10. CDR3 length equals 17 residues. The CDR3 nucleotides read TGTGCCAGCAGCTTGCATGAGACTAGCGGGCTAAACAATGAGCAGTTCTTC. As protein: CASSLHETSGLNNEQFF.

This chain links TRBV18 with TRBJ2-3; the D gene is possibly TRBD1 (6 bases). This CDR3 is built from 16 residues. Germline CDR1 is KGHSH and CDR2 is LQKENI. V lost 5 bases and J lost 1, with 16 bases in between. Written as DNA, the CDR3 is TGTGCCAGCTCAGTTACAGGGAAGAGCGGCACAGATACGCAGTATTTT. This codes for CASSVTGKSGTDTQYF.

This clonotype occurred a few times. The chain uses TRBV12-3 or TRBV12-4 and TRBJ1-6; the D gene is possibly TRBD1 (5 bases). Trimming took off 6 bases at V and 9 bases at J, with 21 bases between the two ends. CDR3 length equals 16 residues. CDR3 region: CASSLRGAGYGSPLHF. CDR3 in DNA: TGTGCCAGCAGCCTAAGAGGGGCCGGGTACGGTTCACCCCTCCACTTT.

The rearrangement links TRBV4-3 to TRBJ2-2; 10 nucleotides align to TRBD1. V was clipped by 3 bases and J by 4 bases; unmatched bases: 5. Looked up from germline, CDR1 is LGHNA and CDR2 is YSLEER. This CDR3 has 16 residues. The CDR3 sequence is CASSQVTGGGTGELFF. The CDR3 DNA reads TGCGCCAGCAGCCAGGTGACAGGGGGCGGCACCGGGGAGCTGTTTTTT.

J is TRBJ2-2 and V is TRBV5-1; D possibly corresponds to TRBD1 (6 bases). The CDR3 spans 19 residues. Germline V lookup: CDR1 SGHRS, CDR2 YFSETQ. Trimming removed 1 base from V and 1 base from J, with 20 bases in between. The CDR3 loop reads CASSLYKMADSLNTGELFF. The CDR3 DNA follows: TGCGCCAGCAGCTTGTATAAGATGGCGGACAGCTTGAACACCGGGGAGCTGTTTTTT.